This is a list of T cell receptor beta chains from one sample in a study of CD8 T cells in Susac syndrome. TCRdb processed the immunoSEQ multiplex PCR reads anew with MiXCR; each CDR3 protein has one entry. Altogether 120,000 or so distinct CDR3 sequences are present, about 95% being singletons, with the ten largest covering more than 0.1%. Material: CD4+ T cells from PBMCs. Receptor source: a human donor in good health. Each CDR3 is given with its conserved first and last residue. D genes are given only for firm matches.

v_gene: TRBV28
d_gene: TRBD1
j_gene: TRBJ1-2
CDR3aa: CASSTHRQGYGYTF
CDR3nt: TGTGCCAGCAGTACCCACAGACAGGGCTATGGCTACACCTTC

v_gene: TRBV18
d_gene: TRBD2
j_gene: TRBJ2-1
CDR3aa: CASSLGLADSSREFF
CDR3nt: TGTGCCAGCTCACTCGGACTAGCGGATAGCTCGAGAGAGTTCTTC

v_gene: TRBV7-8
d_gene: NA
j_gene: TRBJ2-5
CDR3aa: CASSLGRQQETQYF
CDR3nt: TGTGCCAGCAGCTTAGGGCGCCAGCAAGAGACCCAGTACTTC

v_gene: TRBV3-1
d_gene: NA
j_gene: TRBJ1-1
CDR3aa: CASSQGSFGTEAFF
CDR3nt: TGTGCCAGCAGCCAGGGATCCTTTGGTACTGAAGCTTTCTTT

v_gene: TRBV3-1
d_gene: NA
j_gene: TRBJ2-6
CDR3aa: CASSQVNSGANVLTF
CDR3nt: TGTGCCAGCAGCCAAGTTAACTCTGGGGCCAACGTCCTGACTTTC

v_gene: TRBV28
d_gene: TRBD1
j_gene: TRBJ1-5
CDR3aa: CASRGGGGKQPQHF
CDR3nt: TGTGCCTCCCGCGGGGGAGGGGGCAAGCAGCCCCAGCATTTT

v_gene: TRBV3-1
d_gene: NA
j_gene: TRBJ1-2
CDR3aa: CASSHTGSFNYGYTF
CDR3nt: TGTGCCAGCAGCCATACCGGGTCCTTTAACTATGGCTACACCTTC

v_gene: TRBV3-1
d_gene: NA
j_gene: TRBJ1-2
CDR3aa: CASSPPGGEGYTF
CDR3nt: TGTGCCAGCAGCCCCCCTGGGGGCGAAGGCTACACCTTC

v_gene: TRBV18
d_gene: TRBD1
j_gene: TRBJ2-1
CDR3aa: CASSLMRLTTGGYNEQFF
CDR3nt: TGTGCCAGCTCACTCATGAGACTTACGACAGGGGGATACAATGAGCAGTTCTTC

v_gene: TRBV27
d_gene: NA
j_gene: TRBJ2-2
CDR3aa: CASSLGLVTGELFF
CDR3nt: TGTGCCAGCAGTTTAGGACTCGTCACCGGGGAGCTGTTTTTT

v_gene: TRBV3-1
d_gene: NA
j_gene: TRBJ2-7
CDR3aa: CASSQDRGRGYEQYF
CDR3nt: TGTGCCAGCAGCCAAGATCGGGGTAGAGGCTACGAGCAGTACTTC

v_gene: TRBV29-1
d_gene: TRBD1
j_gene: TRBJ2-3
CDR3aa: CSGGQGADTQYF
CDR3nt: TGCAGCGGGGGACAGGGCGCAGATACGCAGTATTTT

v_gene: TRBV2
d_gene: TRBD2
j_gene: TRBJ2-7
CDR3aa: CASGREYEQYF
CDR3nt: TGTGCCAGCGGGAGGGAATACGAGCAGTACTTC

v_gene: TRBV29-1
d_gene: NA
j_gene: TRBJ2-6
CDR3aa: CSVADRTGANVLTF
CDR3nt: TGCAGCGTTGCGGACAGAACTGGGGCCAACGTCCTGACTTTC